These 19 T cell receptor beta chains came from one sample sequenced in a study of blood T cell repertoires in COVID-19. Profiled with immunoSEQ multiplex PCR; TCRdb holds only in-frame clones, not every one. The repertoire has 70,000 to 95,000 clones, about 77% of them found once; the top ten carry under 20%. Sequencing used peripheral blood. The receptors shown here come from a human donor in a cohort sampled during active COVID-19.

The J gene is TRBJ1-2, the V gene TRBV29-1; 7 bases are shared with TRBD1. The germline V gene encodes CDR1 SQVTM and CDR2 ANQGSEA. V shed 2 bases and J 7 bases; nucleotides not matched to a gene: 16. The CDR3 has 16 amino acids. The CDR3 coding sequence is TGCAGCGTTGAACTGGCCTCCGGCAGGGGGTCTTCTGGCTACACCTTC. Encoded protein: CSVELASGRGSSGYTF.

The V call is TRBV5-1, the J call TRBJ2-1, with D tentatively TRBD2 (5 bases). V lost 2 bases to trimming and J lost 4 bases, with 13 bases between them. The germline V gene encodes CDR1 SGHRS and CDR2 YFSETQ. The CDR3 extends over 15 amino acids. The CDR3 sequence: CASSFRESTYNEQFF. The CDR3 coding sequence is TGCGCCAGCAGCTTCCGGGAATCCACTTACAATGAGCAGTTCTTC. Using reference TRBV5-1 and TRBJ2-1 for the parts outside the CDR3, the full variable domain is KAGVTQTPRYLIKTRGQQVTLSCSPISGHRSVSWYQQTPGQGLQFLFEYFSETQRNKGNFPGRFSGRQFSNSRSEMNVSTLELGDSALYLCASSFRESTYNEQFFGPGTRLTVL.

V gene TRBV7-5 combines with J gene TRBJ1-6; the D call of TRBD1 is as the table states it, not checked on the DNA. TRBV7-5 is a known pseudogene. This CDR3 has 19 residues. In DNA, the CDR3 is TGTGCCAGAAGTCTAGGGTGGGACAGGGTTTTTCGCCCGAATTCACCCCTCCACTTT. As protein: CARSLGWDRVFRPNSPLHF.

The chain is built from TRBV5-1 and TRBJ1-2; unclear D gene. The CDR3 loop spans 13 amino acids. Between the trimmed V and J ends, which lost 0 bases and 4 bases, there was a span of 7 bases. The V gene's germline CDR1 is SGHRS and CDR2 YFSETQ. The CDR3 DNA reads as TGCGCCAGCAGCTTGGACAGTCGCTATGGCTACACCTTC. It translates to CASSLDSRYGYTF.

The chain combines TRBV11-2 with TRBJ1-1, with 11 bases identical to TRBD1. V lost 7 bases to trimming and J lost 1 base; unmatched junction nucleotides: 11. The CDR3 totals 17 residues. The germline V gene encodes CDR1 SGHAT and CDR2 FQNNGV. The DNA for the CDR3 is TGTGCCAGCACCACCGGACAGGGGGCCCCGACGAACACTGAAGCTTTCTTT. This sequence encodes CASTTGQGAPTNTEAFF.

A note on this clone: Within the sample, other DNA sequences also encode this same CDR3. V usage is TRBV20-1 and J usage is TRBJ2-7; D may be TRBD1 (6 bases). CDR1 DFQATT and CDR2 SNEGSKA come from the germline V gene (reference sequence). CDR3 size: 11 residues. V lost 6 bases, J lost 4 bases, and 10 bases lay in between. For the CDR3, the DNA is TGCAGTGCAAGCGGACAGTACGAGCAGTACTTC. This codes for CSASGQYEQYF.

The chain couples TRBV27 to TRBJ1-4, with D unclear. Per germline, CDR1 MNHEY and CDR2 SMNVEV (reference sequence). V lost 4 bases and J lost 0, with 6 bases in between. This CDR3 is 14 amino acids long. The CDR3 sequence: CASSSRPTNEKLFF. CDR3 in DNA: TGTGCCAGCAGTTCGCGTCCAACTAATGAAAAACTGTTTTTT.

The chain is built from TRBV5-4 and TRBJ1-2; 8 positions match TRBD1. CDR1 is SGHNT and CDR2 is YYREEE in the germline V gene (reference sequence). This CDR3 comprises 14 residues. The V segment lost 2 bases and the J segment 4 bases; nucleotides outside the gene matches: 4. The CDR3 DNA is TGTGCCAGCAGCTTCAACAGGGGGTCCTATGGCTACACCTTC. Protein sequence: CASSFNRGSYGYTF.

This clone was observed a few times. This chain joins TRBV4-1 and TRBJ2-2; TRBD2 is a possible D gene (6 bases). CDR1 is MGHRA, CDR2 YSYEKL, per germline. Trimming pared 7 bases from V and 7 bases from J, leaving 19 bases between. The CDR3 length is 15 residues. In DNA, the CDR3 is TGCGCCAGCACCCCTTTCCCCAGACTAGTCGGGGAGCTGTTTTTT. Amino acids: CASTPFPRLVGELFF.

This clone came up once. The chain employs TRBV28 and TRBJ1-1; tentatively, D is TRBD1 (6 bases). Germline CDR1 and CDR2: MDHEN and SYDVKM. This CDR3 is 12 amino acids long. The ends were cut back, 6 bases at V and 11 bases at J, with 16 bases in the middle. CDR3 loop: CASRDRDKAAFF. CDR3 DNA: TGTGCCAGCAGGGACCGGGACAAGGCGGCTTTCTTT.

The CDR3 coding sequence is TGCGCCAGCAGCCAAGACCCGACAGGGACTGAAAAACTGTTTTTT. Amino acids: CASSQDPTGTEKLFF. The rearrangement uses TRBV4-1 and TRBJ1-4; 7 bases fit TRBD1. CDR1 and CDR2 from the germline V gene are MGHRA and YSYEKL. The CDR3 has 15 amino acids. The trim removed 0 bases at V and 7 bases at J, leaving 5 bases unmatched.

This chain connects TRBV11-1 to TRBJ2-5; D uncertain. The V gene's germline CDR1 is SGHAT and CDR2 FQDESV (reference sequence). V gave up 5 bases and J gave up 4 bases, with 8 bases separating them. This CDR3 is 12 amino acids long. Here the CDR3 DNA reads TGTGCCAGCAGCCGGTCAGGAGAGACCCAGTACTTC. Protein sequence: CASSRSGETQYF.

This sequence joins TRBV9 and TRBJ2-6; D might be TRBD1 (6 bases). This CDR3 has 19 residues. The V and J ends lost 3 bases and 2 bases respectively, with 21 bases between them. Germline CDR1 reads SGDLS; CDR2 reads YYNGEE. The CDR3 is CASSGRQAPSDAGANVLTF. CDR3 bases: TGTGCCAGCAGCGGCCGACAGGCTCCATCCGACGCTGGGGCCAACGTCCTGACTTTC.

This chain connects TRBV7-3 to TRBJ2-3, with 7 bases identical to TRBD2. Germline lookup yields CDR1 SGHTA and CDR2 FQGTGA. The CDR3 runs 15 residues. V lost 3 bases and J lost 2; bases outside the gene matches: 5. DNA of the CDR3: TGTGCCAGCAGCTTTGGGAGGGCTACCACAGATACGCAGTATTTT. Translation: CASSFGRATTDTQYF.

This clone appeared a few times. The genes are TRBV7-9 and TRBJ2-7; TRBD2 agrees at 11 bases. This CDR3 region has 15 residues. Trimming at V came to 4 bases and at J to 5 bases, leaving 7 bases not matched to a gene. The germline V gene encodes CDR1 SEHNR and CDR2 FQNEAQ (reference sequence). CDR3 sequence reads: CASSSTSGRPHEQYF. The DNA of the CDR3 is TGTGCCAGCAGCTCCACTAGCGGGAGACCCCACGAGCAGTACTTC.

The CDR3 DNA sequence: TGTGCCAGCAGTGAATTAGGGGGTCACGATACACCCCTCCACTTT. It translates to CASSELGGHDTPLHF. The rearrangement links TRBV25-1 to TRBJ1-6, with D tentatively TRBD1 (6 bases). The germline CDR1 and CDR2 sequences are MGHDK and SYGVNS. The CDR3 is 15 amino acids. The V end lost 1 base, the J end lost 11 bases, and 15 bases lay between the germline ends.

V and J are TRBV28 and TRBJ1-5, with TRBD1 matching 10 bases. CDR1 is MDHEN and CDR2 is SYDVKM in the germline V gene. The V segment lost 7 bases and the J segment 4 bases; nucleotides outside the gene matches: 7. The CDR3 is 15 amino acids. The CDR3 is CASTSDRGPNQPQHF. The DNA for the CDR3 is TGTGCCAGCACCTCAGACAGGGGGCCGAATCAGCCCCAGCATTTT.

This clone was picked up many times. CDR3 bases: TGTGCCAGCAGCGAGGGGACTAGCGGGGGGGCAGGGACGCAGTATTTT. It codes for CASSEGTSGGAGTQYF. The chain links TRBV9 to TRBJ2-3; 16 bases are a match to TRBD2. V was clipped by 3 bases and J by 9 bases; unmatched bases: 7. Per germline, CDR1 SGDLS and CDR2 YYNGEE. The CDR3 has 16 residues.

This clone was counted at least ten times. The rearrangement links TRBV21-1 to TRBJ2-5; TRBD1 is taken as the D call from the table, unchecked against the DNA. TRBV21-1 represents a pseudogene. The CDR3 consists of 16 residues. CDR3: CASRVLNGAEQETQYF. The CDR3 DNA reads TGTGCCAGCAGGGTCCTAAATGGGGCAGAACAAGAGACCCAGTACTTC.